The 17 T cell receptor beta chains listed next were all sequenced from one sample in a study of early T cells in non-severe SARS-CoV-2 infection. TCRdb called the 5' RACE reads again in MiXCR, with one record for every CDR3 protein. The sample carries 45,000 to 50,000 distinct CDR3 sequences, around 6.5% recorded once. The sequenced sample was whole blood, obtained at baseline. These receptors came from an adult who was a healthcare worker with PCR-confirmed SARS-CoV-2 infection or an uninfected control (not recorded which).

In its sample, this clonotype was seen a few times. The DNA of the CDR3 is TGCAGCGCGGGACAGGGCCGGTACGAGCAGTACTTC. Amino acid sequence: CSAGQGRYEQYF. The genes are TRBV29-1 and TRBJ2-7; TRBD1 matches at 9 bases. The germline V gene has CDR1 SQVTM and CDR2 ANQGSEA. The V segment lost 7 bases and the J segment 4 bases; nucleotides outside the gene matches: 5. This CDR3 has 12 amino acids.

Only a few counts were recorded for this clonotype. A much more abundant neighbour one base away suggests this may be a read error. The chain combines TRBV11-2 with TRBJ2-2; D not resolved. Germline CDR1 and CDR2: SGHAT and FQNNGV. The CDR3 has 13 amino acids. The germline V and J ends were trimmed by 0 bases and 3 bases, with 2 bases remaining between them. DNA for the CDR3: TGTGCCAGCAGCTTAGACGACACCGGGGAGCTGTTTTTT. Protein product: CASSLDDTGELFF.

In its sample, this clonotype was seen a few times. The chain employs TRBV6-1 and TRBJ2-7, with 14 bases that match TRBD2. Per the germline V gene, CDR1 is MNHNS and CDR2 is SASEGT. The CDR3 totals 14 residues. The junction had 4 bases not matched to a gene; V was cut back by 10 bases and J by 2 bases. The CDR3 coding sequence is TGTGCCACCGGACTAGCGGGAGGCCCCTACGAGCAGTACTTC. Protein sequence: CATGLAGGPYEQYF.

CDR3 sequence reads: CASSTGLGLRETQYF. The CDR3 bases are TGTGCCAGTAGTACCGGTTTGGGTCTAAGAGAGACCCAGTACTTC. The chain employs TRBV19 and TRBJ2-5; no definite D call. The CDR3 is 15 residues long. Between the trimmed V and J ends, which lost 4 bases and 4 bases, there was a span of 16 bases. Germline V gives CDR1 LNHDA, CDR2 SQIVND (reference sequence). Full variable domain (remainder filled in from reference TRBV19 and TRBJ2-5): DGGITQSPKYLFRKEGQNVTLSCEQNLNHDAMYWYRQDPGQGLRLIYYSQIVNDFQKGDIAEGYSVSREKKESFPLTVTSAQKNPTAFYLCASSTGLGLRETQYFGPGTRLLVL.

The chain has TRBV7-2 and TRBJ2-1; D is uncertain. V lost 5 bases, J lost 4 bases, and 12 bases lay in between. This CDR3 contains 14 residues. Germline V lookup: CDR1 SGHTA, CDR2 FQGNSA. As DNA, the CDR3 is TGTGCCAGCAGCCCTGCGACGGAATACAATGAGCAGTTCTTC. It codes for CASSPATEYNEQFF.

This clonotype was recorded at least ten times. The rearrangement joins TRBV7-8 to TRBJ2-5; D gene ambiguous. The germline CDR1 and CDR2 sequences are SGHVS and FQNEAQ. The V end lost 0 bases, the J end lost 3 bases, and 8 bases lay between the germline ends. The CDR3 runs to 14 residues. Here the CDR3 reads CASSLAWQEETQYF. CDR3 nucleotide sequence: TGTGCCAGCAGCTTAGCGTGGCAGGAAGAGACCCAGTACTTC.

The V call is TRBV11-3, the J call TRBJ2-6; 7 bases line up with TRBD1. The length of the CDR3 is 19 residues. Germline CDR1 reads SGHNT; CDR2 reads YENEEA. The V and J ends lost 4 bases and 0 bases, in that order; junction bases with no gene match: 12. The CDR3 loop is CASSSRTGPMGSGANVLTF. The CDR3 coding sequence is TGTGCCAGCAGCTCCCGGACAGGCCCCATGGGCTCTGGGGCCAACGTCCTGACTTTC.

V and J are TRBV5-1 and TRBJ2-6; unclear D gene. The length of the CDR3 is 16 residues. Germline V gene lookup returns CDR1 SGHRS and CDR2 YFSETQ. V was trimmed by 4 bases and J by 1 base, leaving 12 bases between them. CDR3 loop: CASSAFPGSGANVLTF. Written as DNA, the CDR3 is TGCGCCAGCAGCGCCTTTCCAGGATCTGGGGCCAACGTCCTGACTTTC.

This clonotype was observed a few times. The CDR3, as DNA: TGTGCCAGCAGGGCGGGCGGGGGGACCTACAATGAGCAGTTCTTC. It yields the protein CASRAGGGTYNEQFF. The rearrangement joins TRBV9 to TRBJ2-1; 8 bases agree with TRBD2. V shed 5 bases and J 2 bases; nucleotides not matched to a gene: 6. The germline CDR1 and CDR2 sequences are SGDLS and YYNGEE. This CDR3 is 15 amino acids long.

This clonotype has only a few counts. A much larger clone differs from this one at a single base, so this may be a read error. V usage is TRBV6-6 and J usage is TRBJ1-5; D unresolved. The CDR3 spans 13 residues. CDR1 MNHNY and CDR2 SVGAGI come from the germline V gene (reference sequence). CDR3 DNA: TGTGCCAGCAGTCACGTCGGGAATCAGTCCCAGCATTTT. Protein: CASSHVGNQSQHF.

This clonotype was picked up many times. The V call is TRBV27, the J call TRBJ1-6, with D perhaps matching TRBD1 (5 bases). The CDR3 contains 14 residues. V was cut by 4 bases and J by 12 bases, with 16 bases left in between. Germline CDR1 and CDR2: MNHEY and SMNVEV (reference sequence). The CDR3, as DNA: TGTGCCAGCAGTTCATGGCGTCCCGGGGGACCCCTCCACTTT. As protein: CASSSWRPGGPLHF.

V is TRBV27 and J is TRBJ2-5, with a possible D match to TRBD1 (6 bases). The V gene lost 5 bases and the J gene lost 2 bases, with 15 bases spanning the gap. Germline V gene data show CDR1 as MNHEY and CDR2 as SMNVEV (reference sequence). The CDR3 covers 15 residues. CDR3 residues: CASSLSKGGQETQYF. The CDR3 nucleotides are TGTGCCAGCAGTCTTTCCAAAGGGGGACAAGAGACCCAGTACTTC.

This clonotype was detected many times. The chain recombines TRBV27 with TRBJ2-7; D gene unclear. V lost 10 bases and J 2 bases, leaving 12 bases between the germline ends. There are 12 residues in the CDR3. The germline CDR1 and CDR2 sequences are MNHEY and SMNVEV (reference sequence). The CDR3 protein is CATGALPYEQYF. The CDR3 DNA follows: TGTGCCACCGGTGCCTTACCCTACGAGCAGTACTTC.

This clonotype was picked up a small number of times. This rearrangement joins TRBV27 to TRBJ2-1; maybe TRBD2 (6 bases). Germline V gene lookup returns CDR1 MNHEY and CDR2 SMNVEV (reference sequence). The CDR3 contains 14 residues. Between the trimmed V and J ends, which lost 7 bases and 2 bases, there was a span of 12 bases. CDR3 DNA sequence: TGTGCCAGCATCGGACTAAACGCCTACAATGAGCAGTTCTTC. It codes for CASIGLNAYNEQFF.

This clonotype has just a few counts. The genes are TRBV29-1 and TRBJ1-1; perhaps TRBD1 as D (6 bases). This CDR3 has 15 residues. V was trimmed by 7 bases and J by 1 base, leaving 19 bases between them. The V gene's germline CDR1 is SQVTM and CDR2 ANQGSEA. CDR3 region: CSARLQGIGNTEAFF. As DNA, the CDR3 is TGCAGCGCAAGACTACAGGGTATTGGGAACACTGAAGCTTTCTTT.

This clonotype was detected ten times or more. This rearrangement joins TRBV10-2 to TRBJ2-7, with a weak D call TRBD2 (7 bases). The CDR3 is 15 amino acids. CDR1 and CDR2 from the germline V gene are WSHSY and SAAADI. V lost 6 bases, J lost 1 base, and 16 bases lay in between. The CDR3 sequence is CASRGGGSLSYEQYF. CDR3 nucleotides: TGCGCCAGCAGGGGGGGCGGGAGCCTTTCCTACGAGCAGTACTTC.

This chain joins TRBV5-4 and TRBJ2-1, with TRBD2 matching 10 bases. The CDR3 consists of 17 residues. Trimming took 4 bases from V and 0 from J; bases not matched to a gene: 7. CDR1 SGHNT and CDR2 YYREEE come from the germline V gene (reference sequence). The CDR3 loop is CASSKTSGFSSYNEQFF. The DNA for the CDR3 is TGTGCCAGCAGCAAGACTAGCGGGTTCAGCTCCTACAATGAGCAGTTCTTC.